Listed below are T cell receptor beta chains from one sample, sequenced in a study of T cell responses to AZD1222 COVID-19 vaccine. Produced via immunoSEQ multiplex PCR; TCRdb's table is partial and in-frame only. The sample consists of 97,000 or so clones, almost 85% of them appearing once. Sequences were derived from peripheral blood, sampled on day 0 of AZD1222 vaccination. The source is an adult in good health. CDR3s include the opening cysteine and the closing phenylalanine or tryptophan. The D gene is left open where the match is weak. Clone size is given for some rows only: seen once, a few or many times, or a class if the clone is expanded.

V gene: TRBV3-1/TRBV3-2; clone size: .; D gene: .; J gene: TRBJ1-1; CDR3 DNA: TGTGCCAGCAGCCTACGGGATGAAGCTTTCTTT; CDR3 protein: CASSLRDEAFF
V gene: TRBV30; clone size: .; D gene: .; J gene: TRBJ1-5; CDR3 DNA: TGTGCCTGGAGTGTACGCCCCTCAAACAGTTATAGCAATCAGCCCCAGCATTTT; CDR3 protein: CAWSVRPSNSYSNQPQHF
V gene: TRBV11-3; clone size: few; D gene: .; J gene: TRBJ2-7; CDR3 DNA: TGTGCCAGCAGCCCGACCCCGGACAGCCTCCGCTCCTACGAGCAGTACTTC; CDR3 protein: CASSPTPDSLRSYEQYF
V gene: TRBV2; clone size: .; D gene: .; J gene: TRBJ1-1; CDR3 DNA: TGTGCCAGCAGTCGCTCCTCAGGGGACACTGAAGCTTTCTTT; CDR3 protein: CASSRSSGDTEAFF
V gene: TRBV11-3; clone size: .; D gene: .; J gene: TRBJ1-3; CDR3 DNA: TGTGCCAGCAGCTTAGACTCTCGCACTGGAAACACCATATATTTT; CDR3 protein: CASSLDSRTGNTIYF
V gene: TRBV7-2; clone size: .; D gene: TRBD1; J gene: TRBJ1-2; CDR3 DNA: TGTGCCAGCAGCCCTAGGACAGGTGGCTACACCTTC; CDR3 protein: CASSPRTGGYTF
V gene: TRBV11-3; clone size: once; D gene: .; J gene: TRBJ1-2; CDR3 DNA: TGTGCCAGCAGCTTAGGGGAGGGATTCTATGGCTACACCTTC; CDR3 protein: CASSLGEGFYGYTF
V gene: TRBV5-6; clone size: few; D gene: TRBD2; J gene: TRBJ2-1; CDR3 DNA: TGTGCCAGCAGCCTAGTCACTAGCGGGAGGGAGAATGAGCAGTTCTTC; CDR3 protein: CASSLVTSGRENEQFF
V gene: TRBV5-6; clone size: .; D gene: TRBD1; J gene: TRBJ1-1; CDR3 DNA: TGTGCCAGCAGCTTCCCAGACAGGGGTACGAGTGAAGCTTTCTTT; CDR3 protein: CASSFPDRGTSEAFF
V gene: TRBV6-8; clone size: .; D gene: .; J gene: TRBJ1-1; CDR3 DNA: TGTGCCAGCAGTCCTAAGTGGGGGGAGAACACTGAAGCTTTCTTT; CDR3 protein: CASSPKWGENTEAFF
V gene: TRBV25-1; clone size: .; D gene: TRBD1; J gene: TRBJ1-5; CDR3 DNA: TGTGCCAGCAGTGAGGGGACAGGGGATCGGGCTCAGCCCCAGCATTTT; CDR3 protein: CASSEGTGDRAQPQHF
V gene: TRBV14; clone size: .; D gene: TRBD1; J gene: TRBJ1-1; CDR3 DNA: TGTGCCAGCAGCCAGCATGGACAGGGGGGTGCTGAAGCTTTCTTT; CDR3 protein: CASSQHGQGGAEAFF
V gene: TRBV7-2; clone size: .; D gene: .; J gene: TRBJ2-2; CDR3 DNA: TGTGCCAGCAGCTTAAAGCCGATCACCGGGGAGCTGTTTTTT; CDR3 protein: CASSLKPITGELFF
V gene: TRBV24-1; clone size: once; D gene: .; J gene: TRBJ2-1; CDR3 DNA: TGTGCCACCAGGAACAATGAGCAGTTCTTC; CDR3 protein: CATRNNEQFF
V gene: TRBV28; clone size: .; D gene: .; J gene: TRBJ1-2; CDR3 DNA: TGTGCCAGCAGTTCCGGGGGGCTGGATGGCTACACCTTC; CDR3 protein: CASSSGGLDGYTF
V gene: TRBV6-5; clone size: .; D gene: .; J gene: TRBJ1-2; CDR3 DNA: TGTGCCAGCAGTAACCGACAGGTTAGGTATGGCTACACCTTC; CDR3 protein: CASSNRQVRYGYTF
V gene: TRBV28; clone size: .; D gene: TRBD1; J gene: TRBJ1-2; CDR3 DNA: TGTGCCCACAAGGGAACAGGGGGCTATGGCTACACCTTC; CDR3 protein: CAHKGTGGYGYTF
V gene: TRBV11-2; clone size: .; D gene: TRBD1; J gene: TRBJ1-2; CDR3 DNA: TGTGCCAGCAGCCCGGACAGGAACTATGGCTACACCTTC; CDR3 protein: CASSPDRNYGYTF
V gene: TRBV19; clone size: .; D gene: .; J gene: TRBJ2-1; CDR3 DNA: TGTGCCAGTCGGAGACACCTCGAATACAATGAGCAGTTCTTC; CDR3 protein: CASRRHLEYNEQFF
V gene: TRBV5-6; clone size: .; D gene: TRBD1; J gene: TRBJ2-5; CDR3 DNA: TGTGCCAGCAGCCCCGGGACAGAACAAGAGACCCAGTACTTC; CDR3 protein: CASSPGTEQETQYF
V gene: TRBV9; clone size: .; D gene: .; J gene: TRBJ2-2; CDR3 DNA: TGTGCCAGCAGCGTAGTGCCAGGTACCGGGGAGCTGTTTTTT; CDR3 protein: CASSVVPGTGELFF
V gene: TRBV28; clone size: .; D gene: .; J gene: TRBJ1-3; CDR3 DNA: TGTGCCAGCAGTTCCGGTTCTAACTCTGGAAACACCATATATTTT; CDR3 protein: CASSSGSNSGNTIYF
V gene: TRBV6-5; clone size: .; D gene: .; J gene: TRBJ2-1; CDR3 DNA: TGTGCCAGCAGTTACTTGCAGGGCTCCTACAATGAGCAGTTCTTC; CDR3 protein: CASSYLQGSYNEQFF
V gene: TRBV7-2; clone size: .; D gene: TRBD1; J gene: TRBJ1-2; CDR3 DNA: TGTGCCAGCAATCGTGCGTCAGGGGGCGCGGATGGCTACACCTTC; CDR3 protein: CASNRASGGADGYTF
V gene: TRBV10-2; clone size: .; D gene: .; J gene: TRBJ1-2; CDR3 DNA: TGCGCCAGCAGTGAGTTGATGGGGATGGATGGCTACACCTTC; CDR3 protein: CASSELMGMDGYTF
V gene: TRBV18; clone size: .; D gene: .; J gene: TRBJ2-3; CDR3 DNA: TGTGCCAGCTCAGACAGCGTAGATACGCAGTATTTT; CDR3 protein: CASSDSVDTQYF
V gene: TRBV28; clone size: .; D gene: .; J gene: TRBJ1-2; CDR3 DNA: TGTGCCAGCAATAGGGAGCGGTATGGCTACACCTTC; CDR3 protein: CASNRERYGYTF
V gene: TRBV27; clone size: .; D gene: .; J gene: TRBJ2-1; CDR3 DNA: TGTGCCAGCAGTTTATATCCCCTCGATGAGCAGTTCTTC; CDR3 protein: CASSLYPLDEQFF
V gene: TRBV7-2; clone size: few; D gene: TRBD2; J gene: TRBJ2-2; CDR3 DNA: TGTGCCAGCAGCGAAGGGGCCGGCCCTGGGAGGGGCGGGGAGCTGTTTTTT; CDR3 protein: CASSEGAGPGRGGELFF
V gene: TRBV6-5; clone size: .; D gene: TRBD1; J gene: TRBJ1-3; CDR3 DNA: TGTGCCAGCAGTTTCAGGACAGGAGGATCAAACACCATATATTTT; CDR3 protein: CASSFRTGGSNTIYF
V gene: TRBV10-2; clone size: .; D gene: .; J gene: TRBJ1-2; CDR3 DNA: TGCGCCAGCAGTGAGTCGGCAGGCGATGGCTACACCTTC; CDR3 protein: CASSESAGDGYTF
V gene: TRBV5-4; clone size: once; D gene: .; J gene: TRBJ1-2; CDR3 DNA: TGTGCCAGCAGCTTCGCGGGGACGGGGTATGGCTACACCTTC; CDR3 protein: CASSFAGTGYGYTF
V gene: TRBV9; clone size: .; D gene: .; J gene: TRBJ1-2; CDR3 DNA: TGTGCCAGCAGCCCGAGGCGAGTGGGCAGCCACTATGGCTACACCTTC; CDR3 protein: CASSPRRVGSHYGYTF
V gene: TRBV2; clone size: few; D gene: TRBD2; J gene: TRBJ2-3; CDR3 DNA: TGTGCCAGCAGTGAGACTAGCGGGGGGGCAAATACGCAGTATTTT; CDR3 protein: CASSETSGGANTQYF
V gene: TRBV5-1; clone size: .; D gene: .; J gene: TRBJ2-1; CDR3 DNA: TGCGCCACCCGGAGCCAATCCTACAATGAGCAGTTCTTC; CDR3 protein: CATRSQSYNEQFF
V gene: TRBV19; clone size: .; D gene: .; J gene: TRBJ2-2; CDR3 DNA: TGTGCCAGTAGTATCGGGGTCACCGGGGAGCTGTTTTTT; CDR3 protein: CASSIGVTGELFF
V gene: TRBV6-2/TRBV6-3; clone size: .; D gene: .; J gene: TRBJ1-3; CDR3 DNA: TGTGCCAGCAGTTACTCTAGGGGATCCGGACAGCCGCGGGACACCATATATTTT; CDR3 protein: CASSYSRGSGQPRDTIYF
V gene: TRBV6-5; clone size: .; D gene: .; J gene: TRBJ1-1; CDR3 DNA: TGTGCCAGCGAAGGGAACACTGAAGCTTTCTTT; CDR3 protein: CASEGNTEAFF
V gene: TRBV29-1; clone size: .; D gene: .; J gene: TRBJ2-2; CDR3 DNA: TGCAGCGTTCCTACAGGAGTCGGGGAGCTGTTTTTT; CDR3 protein: CSVPTGVGELFF
V gene: TRBV10-3; clone size: .; D gene: .; J gene: TRBJ1-2; CDR3 DNA: TGTGCCATCAGTGATCACTTGAGGCAGGGCAGTGTCTACACCTTC; CDR3 protein: CAISDHLRQGSVYTF
V gene: TRBV2; clone size: .; D gene: TRBD2; J gene: TRBJ2-3; CDR3 DNA: TGTGCCAGCAGTTGGACTAGCGGGAGGGCCGGTGCAGATACGCAGTATTTT; CDR3 protein: CASSWTSGRAGADTQYF
V gene: TRBV28; clone size: .; D gene: .; J gene: TRBJ2-2; CDR3 DNA: TGTGCCAGCACCGCCCCCCCCCGGGAGCTGTTTTTT; CDR3 protein: CASTAPPRELFF
V gene: TRBV28; clone size: .; D gene: TRBD1; J gene: TRBJ1-4; CDR3 DNA: TGTGCCAGCAGTTTTTGGGGGACAGCTAATGAAAAACTGTTTTTT; CDR3 protein: CASSFWGTANEKLFF
V gene: TRBV5-4; clone size: .; D gene: TRBD2; J gene: TRBJ2-3; CDR3 DNA: TGTGCCAGCAGCTCGGCGGTGAGCGGGGGGGGTAGAGATACGCAGTATTTT; CDR3 protein: CASSSAVSGGGRDTQYF
V gene: TRBV3-1/TRBV3-2; clone size: .; D gene: .; J gene: TRBJ1-1; CDR3 DNA: TGTGCCAGCAGCACGACAGTCGGCACTGAAGCTTTCTTT; CDR3 protein: CASSTTVGTEAFF
V gene: TRBV5-1; clone size: .; D gene: TRBD1; J gene: TRBJ1-1; CDR3 DNA: TGCGCCAGCAGCTCGCAGGGGGCGGTCACTGAAGCTTTCTTT; CDR3 protein: CASSSQGAVTEAFF
V gene: TRBV30; clone size: .; D gene: .; J gene: TRBJ1-6; CDR3 DNA: TGTGCCTGGAGTGGGGGGAAGGGGAGCTCCTATAATTCACCCCTCCACTTT; CDR3 protein: CAWSGGKGSSYNSPLHF
V gene: TRBV7-9; clone size: .; D gene: .; J gene: TRBJ2-7; CDR3 DNA: TGTGCCAGCAGCTCCCTCCGCGAGCAGTACTTC; CDR3 protein: CASSSLREQYF
V gene: TRBV29-1; clone size: many; D gene: .; J gene: TRBJ1-2; CDR3 DNA: TGCAGCGTTAGTGGGGTATCGACTAACTATGGCTACACCTTC; CDR3 protein: CSVSGVSTNYGYTF
V gene: TRBV28; clone size: .; D gene: .; J gene: TRBJ2-2; CDR3 DNA: TGTGCCAGCAGTTTAGATCGGGGCGCAGGCGGGGAGCTGTTTTTT; CDR3 protein: CASSLDRGAGGELFF
V gene: TRBV29-1; clone size: few; D gene: TRBD1; J gene: TRBJ1-2; CDR3 DNA: TGCAGCGGTGTACAGGGGGCAAAGGGCGGCTACACCTTC; CDR3 protein: CSGVQGAKGGYTF
V gene: TRBV4-2; clone size: .; D gene: TRBD2; J gene: TRBJ2-3; CDR3 DNA: TGTGCCAGCAGCCAAGAGGATAGCGGGAGATACAGAACAGATACGCAGTATTTT; CDR3 protein: CASSQEDSGRYRTDTQYF
V gene: TRBV6-6; clone size: .; D gene: TRBD1; J gene: TRBJ2-2; CDR3 DNA: TGTGCCAGCAGTTATGGGACAGGGAGAAACACCGGGGAGCTGTTTTTT; CDR3 protein: CASSYGTGRNTGELFF